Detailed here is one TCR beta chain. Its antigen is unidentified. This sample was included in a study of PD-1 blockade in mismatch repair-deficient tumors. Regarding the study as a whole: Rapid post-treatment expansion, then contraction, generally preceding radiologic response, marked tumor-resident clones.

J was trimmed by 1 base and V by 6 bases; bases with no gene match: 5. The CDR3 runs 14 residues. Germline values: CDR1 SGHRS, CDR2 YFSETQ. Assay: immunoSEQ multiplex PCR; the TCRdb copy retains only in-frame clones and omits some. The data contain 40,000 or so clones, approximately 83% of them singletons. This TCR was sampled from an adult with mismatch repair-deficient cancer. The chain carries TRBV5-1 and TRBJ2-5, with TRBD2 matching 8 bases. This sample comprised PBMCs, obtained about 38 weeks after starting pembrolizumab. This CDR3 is CASTVSGTQETQYF. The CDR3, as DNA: TGCGCCAGCACCGTTAGCGGGACCCAAGAGACCCAGTACTTC.